The rows below give T cell receptor beta chains drawn from one sample of a study of blood T cell repertoires in COVID-19. Measured with immunoSEQ multiplex PCR; TCRdb has only the in-frame clones, and not every one. The table includes roughly 300,000 clones, more than 75% detected once. Sequenced material: PBMCs or T cells enriched from blood (not recorded which). The source of these receptors is a woman aged 18-30 years who had recovered from COVID-19. Both conserved end residues are part of each CDR3. Each record gives: D gene, clone size, J gene, V gene, CDR3 DNA, CDR3 protein. A D gene is named only where the DNA matches it firmly. For some rows the clone size is stated as once, few or many, or as a class when expanded; others skip it.

TRBD1	NA	TRBJ1-5	TRBV6-5	TGTGCCAGCAGCTACGGGACAGATCAGCCCCAGCATTTT	CASSYGTDQPQHF
NA	NA	TRBJ1-2	TRBV20-1	TGCAGTGCGAGTGACGGGAACTATGGCTACACCTTC	CSASDGNYGYTF
NA	NA	TRBJ2-3	TRBV9	TGTGCCAGCAGCGTAGACGGTAGCACAGATACGCAGTATTTT	CASSVDGSTDTQYF
NA	NA	TRBJ1-5	TRBV30	TGTGCCTGGAGTGGGTCCCCGGGGATCCAGCCCCAGCATTTT	CAWSGSPGIQPQHF
NA	once	TRBJ1-2	TRBV28	TGTGCCAGCAGTCTTCCTGGCTACACCTTC	CASSLPGYTF
NA	NA	TRBJ2-2	TRBV7-9	TGTGCCAGCCCCGAATCATCACTGAACACCGGGGAGCTGTTTTTT	CASPESSLNTGELFF
TRBD1	NA	TRBJ2-7	TRBV3-1/TRBV3-2	TGTGCCAGCAGCCTCCTGGACAGGGGCGAGCAGTACTTC	CASSLLDRGEQYF
TRBD2	NA	TRBJ2-5	TRBV3-1/TRBV3-2	TGTGCCAGCAGCGTCGGGGGACTAGCAGGAGAGACCCAGTACTTC	CASSVGGLAGETQYF
TRBD1	NA	TRBJ1-2	TRBV5-1	TGCGCCAGCAGCTTGGAAGGGGGACAGGGGGACTATGGCTACACCTTC	CASSLEGGQGDYGYTF
TRBD1	NA	TRBJ1-5	TRBV27	TGTGCCAGCAGTACCTCCCGGGACAGGTGGAATCAGCCCCAGCATTTT	CASSTSRDRWNQPQHF
TRBD2	NA	TRBJ2-1	TRBV11-3	TGTGCCAGCAGCTTCTTTAGCGGGGGGGCGGGTAATGAGCAGTTCTTC	CASSFFSGGAGNEQFF
TRBD1	once	TRBJ2-1	TRBV29-1	TGCAGCGTCGAACCTGGACAGGGGAACTACAATGAGCAGTTCTTC	CSVEPGQGNYNEQFF
NA	NA	TRBJ2-2	TRBV27	TGTGCCAGCAGTTTATCTTACCTATCCGGGGAGCTGTTTTTT	CASSLSYLSGELFF
NA	NA	TRBJ2-5	TRBV5-1	TGCGCCAGCAGCTTGACCCAGGGGTTCCAAGAGACCCAGTACTTC	CASSLTQGFQETQYF
NA	NA	TRBJ1-1	TRBV10-3	TGTGCCATCCAACAGGAGAACACTGAAGCTTTCTTT	CAIQQENTEAFF
TRBD1	NA	TRBJ2-1	TRBV3-1/TRBV3-2	TGTGCCAGCAGAAGGACAGGGGGCAATGAGCAGTTCTTC	CASRRTGGNEQFF
TRBD2	NA	TRBJ2-5	TRBV15	TGTGCCACCAGCCAGGGGCTAGCGGGAGGGTCTTTCGTGGAAGAGACCCAGTACTTC	CATSQGLAGGSFVEETQYF
TRBD1	NA	TRBJ1-3	TRBV5-1	TGCGCCAGCAGCTTGGGACAGGGACGGTCGAGTGGAAACACCATATATTTT	CASSLGQGRSSGNTIYF
NA	NA	TRBJ2-3	TRBV2	TGTGCCAGCAGTGCAGGTGCGGGCCCAGATACGCAGTATTTT	CASSAGAGPDTQYF
NA	once	TRBJ1-6	TRBV27	TGTGCCAGCAGTCCCTATACTAATTCACCCCTCCACTTT	CASSPYTNSPLHF
NA	once	TRBJ1-1	TRBV5-1	TGCGCCAGCAGCTTGGGTTCGGGGAACACTGAAGCTTTCTTT	CASSLGSGNTEAFF
NA	NA	TRBJ2-5	TRBV24-1	TGTGCCACCAGTGATCCAGGGCTTTCCAAGACCCAGTACTTC	CATSDPGLSKTQYF
TRBD1	NA	TRBJ2-2	TRBV5-1	TGCGCCAGCAGACAGGGGACAGGGTCTAACACCGGGGAGCTGTTTTTT	CASRQGTGSNTGELFF
TRBD1	NA	TRBJ1-2	TRBV7-9	TGTGCCAGCAGCCCGGACAGGCAAAGGGGCTATGGCTACACCTTC	CASSPDRQRGYGYTF
TRBD1	NA	TRBJ1-6	TRBV13	TGTGCCAGCAGCTTAGCATGGACAGGGGAGAATTCACCCCTCCACTTT	CASSLAWTGENSPLHF
NA	NA	TRBJ2-7	TRBV2	TGTGCCAGCAGTGAACCAGGGTCGGCCGAGCAGTACTTC	CASSEPGSAEQYF
NA	NA	TRBJ1-1	TRBV19	TGTGCCAGTAGGAGGCTGGAGGGTGCTTTCCTCAGCACTGAAGCTTTCTTT	CASRRLEGAFLSTEAFF
TRBD1	few	TRBJ1-6	TRBV18	TGTGCCAGCTCCCGGGACAGGGGATCACCCCTCCACTTT	CASSRDRGSPLHF
NA	NA	TRBJ1-6	TRBV5-1	TGCGCCAGCAGCTTGGAATACAGGGCGAATTCACCCCTCCACTTT	CASSLEYRANSPLHF
NA	NA	TRBJ1-3	TRBV12-5	TGTGCTAGTGGTTTGGTGGGCGGCTCCCTGTCGGGAGGAAACACCATATATTTT	CASGLVGGSLSGGNTIYF
NA	once	TRBJ1-3	TRBV29-1	TGCAGCGTTGTGCAGGGGCATATTGGAAACACCATATATTTT	CSVVQGHIGNTIYF
TRBD2	NA	TRBJ2-1	TRBV3-1/TRBV3-2	TGTGCCAGCAGCCAACTAGCGGGGGGGCCCGGCAATGAGCAGTTCTTC	CASSQLAGGPGNEQFF
NA	NA	TRBJ2-2	TRBV9	TGTGCCAGCAGCGTAGGAGGCGGTAGCACCGGGGAGCTGTTTTTT	CASSVGGGSTGELFF
NA	NA	TRBJ2-7	TRBV15	TGTGCCACCAGCAGAGATGGCAGTGGCTCCTACGAGCAGTACTTC	CATSRDGSGSYEQYF
NA	NA	TRBJ2-1	TRBV2	TGTGCCAGCAGTGAAGCGCTTCAACTAGCACCCACAGATCGTTCCTACAATGAGCAGTTCTTC	CASSEALQLAPTDRSYNEQFF